This T cell receptor beta chain was sequenced in a study of blood T cell repertoires in COVID-19. As for the study in general: COVID-19 samples collected from the United States, Italy and Spain covered acute and convalescent phases. PBMCs, B-cell-depleted T cells, or T cells provided the cDNA or gDNA that made up the material.

In the authors' methods: From reference gene primer amplification, estimates of nucleated cell counts were derived. Using immunoSEQ multiplex PCR, the repertoire was profiled, and TCRdb retains in-frame clones only, with some absent. The V and J calls and the clone size are those of that table, but D and trimming were determined from the DNA. Among tens of thousands of clones listed, about 91% were seen once. V lost 5 bases and J 7 bases, leaving 12 bases between the germline ends. The CDR3 is 12 residues long. The source of this sequence is a woman aged 65 to 85 with acute or convalescent COVID-19. The rearrangement links TRBV12-3 or TRBV12-4 to TRBJ2-7; a weak D match, TRBD2 (6 bases). Source material: peripheral blood. CDR3 protein: CASSPGLAEQYF. CDR3 DNA: TGTGCCAGCAGTCCGGGACTCGCTGAGCAGTACTTC.